The TCR beta chain under discussion was sequenced for a study of cytomegalovirus exposure and HLA in healthy donors. Study-wide background: A prior analysis found fewer than 120 million unique TCR beta sequences from about 179 million T cells.

Primers: 60 Vbeta forward and 13 Jbeta reverse. Here immunoSEQ multiplex PCR was the method, and the copy in TCRdb shows in-frame clones only, minus some. The sample contains under 150,000 clones, about 78% of which appear only once. The CDR3 totals 14 residues. Germline V gene lookup returns CDR1 MNHNS and CDR2 SASEGT. V lost 2 bases and J 6 bases, leaving 13 bases between the germline ends. The specimen was PBMCs. This sequence was found in a young man in good health and CMV-seronegative. The gene calls are TRBV6-1 and TRBJ2-5; D is ambiguous. The CDR3 DNA reads as TGTGCCAGCAGTGAACTCCCCCTAAAAAAGACCCAGTACTTC. Translating gives CASSELPLKKTQYF.